The present entry profiles one TCR beta chain with its context. The CDR3 extends over 14 amino acids. V lost 2 bases and J 10 bases, leaving 14 bases between the germline ends. Germline V gives CDR1 MDHEN, CDR2 SYDVKM. The genomic DNA TCR beta CDR3 region underwent two rounds of multiplex PCR. The first round of PCR was done with primers that matched each TRBV and TRBJ gene. Using its own MiXCR run on the multiplex PCR reads, TCRdb lists one record per CDR3 protein. The table records tens of thousands of distinct CDR3 sequences, under 45% of them present only once. These data are taken from a study of prognosis after radiotherapy for stage I lung cancer. Study in general: Roughly 15 cases involved newly diagnosed primary stage I lung tumors, and roughly 5 involved oligometastatic NSCLC subsequent to surgical resection of the primary tumor. About seven patients had tumors that were squamous cell carcinoma, and approximately eleven had adenocarcinoma. Radiotherapy was SBRT in 3 to 5 fractions with a biologically effective dose of at least 100 Gy.

The sample in question was PBMCs, obtained before or after stereotactic body radiation therapy (not recorded which). This receptor was identified in a donor at least 50 years old with non-small cell lung cancer. This rearrangement joins TRBV28 to TRBJ1-4; no firm D call. The CDR3 DNA reads TGTGCCAGCAGTTTAGGGCTACGGGGAGGAAAACTGTTTTTT. It encodes CASSLGLRGGKLFF.